The 19 T cell receptor beta chains below all came from one sample that was sequenced in a study of vaccination and CD4 T cells after COVID-19. Treatment indicated: roughly nine-day PBMC culture with coronavirus spike peptide pools or control peptides (ViraFEST assay). No cognate antigen is known for these TCRs. Sequenced with the Oncomine TCR Beta short-read assay was DNA taken from cultured CD4+ T cells. From the PCR reads, TCRdb called clonotypes with MiXCR, one entry per CDR3 protein. The sample includes some 4,700 distinct CDR3 sequences, 48% of them seen just once. The specimen was CD4+ T cells from blood, cultured in vitro. The receptors shown here come from a human donor who had recovered from COVID-19.

This chain's CDR3 is CASSIDRSGPGNTIYF. Written as DNA, the CDR3 is TGTGCCAGTAGTATAGATCGGTCAGGGCCTGGAAACACCATATATTTT. The rearrangement uses TRBV19 and TRBJ1-3; D is perhaps TRBD1 (5 bases). The germline CDR1 and CDR2 sequences are LNHDA and SQIVND (reference sequence). This CDR3 has 16 residues. The germline V and J ends were trimmed by 0 bases and 2 bases, with 11 bases remaining between them.

This clonotype was counted a few times. This chain joins TRBV20-1 and TRBJ1-2, with D uncertain. Trimming pared 5 bases from V and 5 bases from J, leaving 15 bases between. The germline V gene has CDR1 DFQATT and CDR2 SNEGSKA (reference sequence). The length of the CDR3 is 13 residues. The CDR3 DNA follows: TGCAGTGCTCCGCTGGGCGTCCATTATGGCTACACCTTC. Encoded protein: CSAPLGVHYGYTF.

The V gene is TRBV11-2, the J gene TRBJ1-5; TRBD1 might be the D (6 bases). The V end was cut by 1 base, the J end by 7 bases, with 17 bases between. The CDR3 is 16 amino acids. Germline CDR1 is SGHAT and CDR2 is FQNNGV. The CDR3 loop is CASSLAGGSRPQPQHF. In DNA, the CDR3 is TGTGCCAGCAGCTTAGCGGGGGGCTCCCGCCCCCAGCCCCAGCATTTT.

The rearrangement joins TRBV11-2 to TRBJ2-2; D not resolved. The V gene's germline CDR1 is SGHAT and CDR2 FQNNGV. Deletions cut 2 bases from V and 7 bases from J, with 11 bases between. CDR3 size: 14 residues. The CDR3 DNA follows: TGTGCCAGCAGCTTAACGGAAAACGGCGGGGAGCTGTTTTTT. It codes for CASSLTENGGELFF. Drawing the rest from reference TRBV11-2 and TRBJ2-2, the complete variable domain is EAGVAQSPRYKIIEKRQSVAFWCNPISGHATLYWYQQILGQGPKLLIQFQNNGVVDDSQLPKDRFSAERLKGVDSTLKIQPAKLEDSAVYLCASSLTENGGELFFGEGSRLTVL.

This chain links TRBV20-1 with TRBJ2-7; unclear D gene. CDR3 size: 11 residues. V lost 1 base and J 7 bases, leaving 8 bases between the germline ends. The germline CDR1 and CDR2 sequences are DFQATT and SNEGSKA (reference sequence). The CDR3 protein is CSARGKMEQYF. As DNA, the CDR3 is TGCAGTGCTAGAGGGAAGATGGAGCAGTACTTC.

This clonotype was detected only once. CDR3 residues: CASSLRMQGLAGNGYTF. The CDR3 DNA is TGTGCCAGCAGCCTCCGCATGCAGGGACTTGCGGGGAATGGCTACACCTTC. The chain is built from TRBV7-8 and TRBJ1-2; D is possibly TRBD1 (5 bases). The V end lost 5 bases, the J end lost 6 bases, and 25 bases lay between the germline ends. From germline, CDR1 is SGHVS and CDR2 FQNEAQ. The CDR3 consists of 17 residues. Full variable domain (rest looked up from reference TRBV7-8 and TRBJ1-2): GAGVSQSPRYKVAKRGQDVALRCDPISGHVSLFWYQQALGQGPEFLTYFQNEAQLDKSGLPSDRFFAERPEGSVSTLKIQRTQQEDSAVYLCASSLRMQGLAGNGYTFGSGTRLTVV.

In DNA form, the CDR3 reads TGTGCCAGCAGTCCTTCCGACAGGGCCCCCGGGGAGCTGTTTTTT. This translates into CASSPSDRAPGELFF. The genes are TRBV12-3 or TRBV12-4 and TRBJ2-2; TRBD1 matches 7 bases. This CDR3 contains 15 residues. The V and J ends lost 5 bases and 6 bases, in that order; junction bases with no gene match: 9.

V gene TRBV7-2 combines with J gene TRBJ1-4, with D possibly TRBD1 on 6 matching bases. The CDR3 runs to 15 residues. Trimming took off 4 bases at V and 6 bases at J, with 15 bases between the two ends. Germline CDR1 and CDR2: SGHTA and FQGNSA. DNA for the CDR3: TGTGCCAGCAGCTCCCCGGGGGCGAATTATGAAAAACTGTTTTTT. Its protein is CASSSPGANYEKLFF. Drawing the rest from reference TRBV7-2 and TRBJ1-4, the complete variable domain is GAGVSQSPSNKVTEKGKDVELRCDPISGHTALYWYRQSLGQGLEFLIYFQGNSAPDKSGLPSDRFSAERTGGSVSTLTIQRTQQEDSAVYLCASSSPGANYEKLFFGSGTQLSVL.

This clonotype has just a few counts. As DNA, the CDR3 is TGTGCCACCAGCAGAGTTGCTAGCGGGGTGAGCACAGATACGCAGTATTTT. This sequence encodes CATSRVASGVSTDTQYF. The chain couples TRBV15 to TRBJ2-3; 9 nucleotides align to TRBD2. The trim removed 1 base at V and 0 bases at J, leaving 5 bases unmatched. Germline loops: CDR1 LNHNV, CDR2 YYDKDF (reference sequence). This CDR3 has 17 residues. Looking up the rest from reference TRBV15 and TRBJ2-3 gives the full variable domain: DAMVIQNPRYQVTQFGKPVTLSCSQTLNHNVMYWYQQKSSQAPKLLFHYYDKDFNNEADTPDNFQSRRPNTSFCFLDIRSPGLGDTAMYLCATSRVASGVSTDTQYFGPGTRLTVL.

The chain couples TRBV28 to TRBJ2-1; no definite D call. Trimming stripped 8 bases from V and 3 bases from J, with 8 bases between. The CDR3 consists of 12 residues. Germline loops: CDR1 MDHEN, CDR2 SYDVKM. CDR3 nucleotides: TGTGCCAGCCTCGGTGTCTACAATGAGCAGTTCTTC. Encoded protein: CASLGVYNEQFF.

This clonotype was seen a single time. The rearrangement links TRBV19 to TRBJ1-6; the D gene is possibly TRBD1 (6 bases). V was clipped by 3 bases and J by 11 bases, with 14 bases between them. The CDR3 runs 14 residues. CDR1 and CDR2 from the germline V gene are LNHDA and SQIVND (reference sequence). The chain's CDR3 is CASSIGQGQTPLHF. For the CDR3, the DNA is TGTGCCAGTAGTATCGGGCAGGGGCAGACACCCCTCCACTTT.

This clonotype appeared a few times. The junction departs from germline at one end; a sequencing error may be responsible. The V call is TRBV11-2, the J call TRBJ1-2; tentative D call: TRBD1 (5 bases). The CDR3 is made up of 16 amino acids. Germline CDR1 reads SGHAT; CDR2 reads FQNNGV. The CDR3 protein is CASTNGRGYGLYGDTF. The CDR3 bases are TGTGCCAGCACCAACGGAAGGGGCTATGGCTTATATGGCGACACCTTC.

This clonotype was observed a handful of times. The chain links TRBV7-8 to TRBJ2-2; D not resolved. Trimming left V 1 base short and J 0 bases short, with 3 bases between. CDR1 and CDR2 from the germline V gene are SGHVS and FQNEAQ. This CDR3 comprises 14 residues. CDR3 coding DNA: TGTGCCAGCAGCTTAGAGCCGAACACCGGGGAGCTGTTTTTT. Protein sequence: CASSLEPNTGELFF.

This chain links TRBV10-3 with TRBJ2-3; 10 nucleotides align to TRBD2. Germline CDR1 ENHRY, CDR2 SYGVKD. The junction had 10 bases not matched to a gene; V was cut back by 7 bases and J by 3 bases. The CDR3 length is 16 residues. The CDR3 sequence is CAIKAPAGGLTDTQYF. The CDR3, as DNA: TGTGCCATCAAGGCCCCAGCGGGGGGGCTGACAGATACGCAGTATTTT.

This clonotype appeared a few times. This rearrangement joins TRBV20-1 to TRBJ2-7; possible D gene TRBD2, 5 bases. V lost 3 bases, J lost 6 bases, and 9 bases lay in between. The CDR3 is 11 amino acids. The V gene's germline CDR1 is DFQATT and CDR2 SNEGSKA (reference sequence). The CDR3 nucleotides are TGCAGTGCTAGGAGGGTGGGCGAGCAGTACTTC. It codes for CSARRVGEQYF.

The table lists this clonotype with a few counts. This chain joins TRBV7-9 and TRBJ2-3, with 15 nucleotides matching TRBD2. CDR3 length: 17 amino acids. Germline trimming cut 1 base from V and 4 bases from J; bases unmatched to any gene: 3. Per germline, CDR1 SEHNR and CDR2 FQNEAQ (reference sequence). The CDR3 region has the DNA TGTGCCAGCAGCTTAGGGACTAGCGGGGGGGCTTCAGATACGCAGTATTTT. It translates to CASSLGTSGGASDTQYF.

In nucleotides, the CDR3 is TGCGCCAGCAGCCGGGGACAGTCTGATGAAGCTTTCTTT. Protein: CASSRGQSDEAFF. The gene calls are TRBV5-1 and TRBJ1-1, with 7 bases matching TRBD1. Germline trimming cut 4 bases from V and 7 bases from J; bases unmatched to any gene: 7. There are 13 residues in the CDR3. Germline V gene sequence: CDR1 SGHRS, CDR2 YFSETQ.

This clonotype is categorized as medium-sized (0.01 to 0.1%). The gene calls are TRBV28 and TRBJ2-1, with TRBD2 matching 12 bases. The J segment lost 9 bases and the V segment lost 9 bases, leaving 12 bases of the junction unmatched. The CDR3 loop spans 15 amino acids. CDR1 and CDR2 (germline): MDHEN, SYDVKM. The CDR3 spells CASIPSSGRAGEQFF. CDR3 nucleotide sequence: TGTGCCAGTATTCCCTCTAGCGGGAGGGCCGGTGAGCAGTTCTTC.

The chain couples TRBV7-6 to TRBJ1-1, with no clear D. CDR3 length: 10 amino acids. CDR1 SGHVS and CDR2 FNYEAQ come from the germline V gene. This CDR3 reads CPPAPWEAFF. Written as DNA, the CDR3 is TGTCCCCCAGCCCCCTGGGAAGCTTTCTTT.